This T cell receptor (beta chain) comes out of a study of cytomegalovirus exposure and HLA in healthy donors. CDR3 size: 17 residues. CDR1 SSHAT and CDR2 FNYEAQ come from the germline V gene (reference sequence). The study's findings and limits: A later analysis linked 15,000 to 20,000 TCR beta sequences to HLA alleles at 0.05 false discovery rate.

PCR used 60 Vbeta primers and 13 Jbeta primers. TCRdb's table, derived via immunoSEQ multiplex PCR, lists solely in-frame clones and lacks some. The sample includes more than 110,000 clones, 73% of them seen just once. Details on this clone: What it binds is not known. A read error may produce the germline difference seen at one junction end.

The origin of this receptor is a woman between 40 and 50 years old in good health and CMV-seronegative. The chain uses TRBV7-7 and TRBJ2-1; 9 bases match TRBD1. Material: PBMCs. The DNA of the CDR3 is TGTGCTAGCAGCCGCGGGGCTCCGGGACAGGGCTACAATGAGCAGTTCTTC. Protein: CASSRGAPGQGYNEQFF.